This T cell receptor beta chain was documented in a study of human T cells and chemical hapten exposure. On the study more broadly: The study traced per-sample TCR yield variation mainly to small differences in pooled library volumes.

The time point denotes: pre-sensitization, week 0. The treatment: therapeutic diphenylcyclopropenone sensitization with weekly scalp DPC. A few counts support this clonotype. Its antigen is still unknown. One entry per CDR3 protein results from TCRdb running MiXCR on the RACE reads. The sample records more than 80,000 distinct CDR3 sequences, 12% being singletons. The study, taken as a whole, reports: Expanded TCRs were compared with controls, and the expanded TCRs formed significantly more large CDR3 similarity clusters.

J lost 4 bases, V lost 2 bases, and 3 bases had no gene match. The CDR3 runs to 16 residues. Per the germline V gene, CDR1 is SGHVS and CDR2 is FQNEAQ. The clonotype originates from a woman aged 50 to 60 with alopecia areata. Some clones in this sample may be carry-over from other donors' samples. This chain uses TRBV7-8 with TRBJ2-2; 11 nucleotides line up with TRBD1. The material sequenced was whole blood, taken in connection with sensitization to the hapten diphenylcyclopropenone (DPC). CDR3 region: CASSLYGTGGTGELFF. DNA for the CDR3: TGTGCCAGCAGCTTATACGGGACAGGGGGCACCGGGGAGCTGTTTTTT.